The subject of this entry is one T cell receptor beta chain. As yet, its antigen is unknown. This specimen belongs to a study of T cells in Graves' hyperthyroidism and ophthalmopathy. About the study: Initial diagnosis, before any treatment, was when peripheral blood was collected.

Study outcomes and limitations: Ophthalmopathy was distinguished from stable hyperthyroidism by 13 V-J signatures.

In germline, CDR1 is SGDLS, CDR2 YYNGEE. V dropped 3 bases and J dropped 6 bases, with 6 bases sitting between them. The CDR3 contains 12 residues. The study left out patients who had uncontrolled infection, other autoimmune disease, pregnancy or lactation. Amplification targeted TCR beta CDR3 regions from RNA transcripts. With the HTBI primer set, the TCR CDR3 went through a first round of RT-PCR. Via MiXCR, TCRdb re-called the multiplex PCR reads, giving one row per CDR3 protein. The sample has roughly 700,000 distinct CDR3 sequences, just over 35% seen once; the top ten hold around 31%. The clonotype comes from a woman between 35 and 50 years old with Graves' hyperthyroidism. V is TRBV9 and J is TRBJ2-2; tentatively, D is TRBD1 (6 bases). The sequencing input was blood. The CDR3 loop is CASSAGAGELFF. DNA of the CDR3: TGTGCCAGCAGCGCAGGGGCCGGGGAGCTGTTTTTT.